Presented here are 9 T cell receptor beta chains from one specimen sequenced in a study of identifying expanded T cells in peripheral blood. Measured with immunoSEQ multiplex PCR; TCRdb has only the in-frame clones, and not every one. The table records about 80,000 clones, 70% to 90% of them present only once. Specimen: blood. All receptors come from a person aged 18-70 years in good health.

The chain uses TRBV7-2 and TRBJ1-4; D is unresolved. Deletions cut 5 bases from V and 7 bases from J, with 17 bases between. Looked up from germline, CDR1 is SGHTA and CDR2 is FQGNSA. CDR3 length: 15 amino acids. The CDR3 DNA is TGTGCCAGCAGCGTTCCGGAGGGCGGACGTGAAAAACTGTTTTTT. Translation: CASSVPEGGREKLFF.

The chain has TRBV5-6 and TRBJ1-4; TRBD1 agrees at 8 bases. V shed 3 bases and J 3 bases; nucleotides not matched to a gene: 10. Per the germline V gene, CDR1 is SGHDT and CDR2 is YYEEEE. The CDR3 is made up of 17 amino acids. The CDR3 DNA reads as TGTGCCAGCAGCTCTACAGGGGGTAGGAAAGCTAATGAAAAACTGTTTTTT. It is translated as CASSSTGGRKANEKLFF. Full variable domain (rest looked up from reference TRBV5-6 and TRBJ1-4): DAGVTQSPTHLIKTRGQQVTLRCSPKSGHDTVSWYQQALGQGPQFIFQYYEEEERQRGNFPDRFSGHQFPNYSSELNVNALLLGDSALYLCASSSTGGRKANEKLFFGSGTQLSVL.

The chain couples TRBV4-1 to TRBJ1-1; a weak D match, TRBD1 (6 bases). The germline CDR1 and CDR2 sequences are MGHRA and YSYEKL. The CDR3 totals 15 residues. V was cut by 1 base and J by 7 bases, with 16 bases left in between. In DNA form, the CDR3 reads TGCGCCAGCAGCCAAGTAGTTACAGGGCGAAGTGAAGCTTTCTTT. It is translated as CASSQVVTGRSEAFF.

The rearrangement uses TRBV5-5 and TRBJ2-7; TRBD1 matches 7 bases. The germline V gene encodes CDR1 SGHKS and CDR2 YYEKEE (reference sequence). CDR3 length: 14 residues. J lost 3 bases, V lost 1 base, and 4 bases had no gene match. CDR3: CASSLPGQNYEQYF. The CDR3 DNA is TGTGCCAGCAGCTTGCCGGGACAGAACTACGAGCAGTACTTC.

The chain joins TRBV6-5 to TRBJ1-2; perhaps TRBD1 as D (5 bases). The CDR3 contains 15 residues. V lost 2 bases and J 8 bases, leaving 18 bases between the germline ends. Germline V CDR1 and CDR2: MNHEY, SVGAGI. Here the CDR3 DNA reads TGTGCCAGCAGTTACGCTACTACAGGTCTTCGCGGCTACACCTTC. Its translation: CASSYATTGLRGYTF.

The chain combines TRBV27 with TRBJ1-5; 8 bases fit TRBD1. This CDR3 has 17 amino acids. V dropped 5 bases and J dropped 0; count of bases not matched to a gene: 9. Germline-derived CDR1 and CDR2 are MNHEY and SMNVEV (reference sequence). The CDR3 here is CASSLKQGGNSNQPQHF. As DNA, the CDR3 is TGTGCCAGCAGTCTGAAACAGGGGGGAAATAGCAATCAGCCCCAGCATTTT.

The chain links TRBV6-1 to TRBJ2-5, with TRBD2 identical over 12 bases. V lost 4 bases to trimming and J lost 2 bases; unmatched junction nucleotides: 5. The length of the CDR3 is 16 residues. Germline values: CDR1 MNHNS, CDR2 SASEGT. The CDR3 here is CASSVSSGGVQETQYF. CDR3 in DNA: TGTGCCAGCAGTGTTTCTAGCGGGGGGGTACAAGAGACCCAGTACTTC.

This chain joins TRBV5-6 and TRBJ2-7; D gene unclear. Per germline, CDR1 SGHDT and CDR2 YYEEEE. V lost 4 bases to trimming and J lost 2 bases, with 10 bases between them. This CDR3 has 13 residues. CDR3 region: CASSQEITYEQYF. In DNA form, the CDR3 reads TGTGCCAGCAGCCAGGAAATTACCTACGAGCAGTACTTC.

The genes are TRBV6-6 and TRBJ1-2; no clear D. CDR1 and CDR2 (germline): MNHNY, SVGAGI (reference sequence). Trimming took off 6 bases at V and 6 bases at J, with 8 bases between the two ends. The CDR3 loop spans 11 amino acids. For the CDR3, the DNA is TGTGCCAGCAGCCTAGCGGATGGCTACACCTTC. Translating gives CASSLADGYTF.